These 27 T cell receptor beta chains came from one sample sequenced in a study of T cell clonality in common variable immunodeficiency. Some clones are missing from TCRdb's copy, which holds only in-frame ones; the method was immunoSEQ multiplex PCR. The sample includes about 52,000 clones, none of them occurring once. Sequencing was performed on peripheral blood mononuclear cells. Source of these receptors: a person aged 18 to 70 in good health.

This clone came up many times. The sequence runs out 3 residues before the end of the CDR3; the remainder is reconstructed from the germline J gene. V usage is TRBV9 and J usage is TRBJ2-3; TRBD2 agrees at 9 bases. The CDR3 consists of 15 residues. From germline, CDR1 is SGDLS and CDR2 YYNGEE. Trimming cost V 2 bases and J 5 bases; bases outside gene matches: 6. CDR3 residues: CASSVDQTSGDTQYF. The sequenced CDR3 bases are TGTGCCAGCAGCGTTGATCAGACTAGCGGAGATACG.

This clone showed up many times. Partial CDR3 DNA: TGCAGTGCTAGAGATGGGACAGGGAGCGGTGTGGATGAG. Protein product: CSARDGTGSGVDE. The whole CDR3 protein is CSARDGTGSGVDEQFF. J is TRBJ2-1 and V is TRBV20-1; the match to TRBD1 covers 9 bases. The CDR3 extends 3 residues past the end of the read, so its final part is completed from the germline J gene. CDR1 and CDR2 (germline): DFQATT, SNEGSKA (reference sequence). The V segment lost 0 bases and the J segment 8 bases; nucleotides outside the gene matches: 11. The CDR3 covers 16 residues.

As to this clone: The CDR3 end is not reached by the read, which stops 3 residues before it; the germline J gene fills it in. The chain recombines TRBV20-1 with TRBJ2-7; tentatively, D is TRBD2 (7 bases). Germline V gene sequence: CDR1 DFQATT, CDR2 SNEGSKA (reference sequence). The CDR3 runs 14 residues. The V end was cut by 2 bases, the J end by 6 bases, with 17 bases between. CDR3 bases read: TGCAGTGCTAGACCCGCCGGGGGCGGGGGCGAG. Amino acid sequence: CSARPAGGGGE. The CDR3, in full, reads CSARPAGGGGEQYF.

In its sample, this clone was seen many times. CDR3 DNA (partial): TGTGCCAGCAGCGTAGCGGGAGCTCACGAG. Its protein is CASSVAGAHE. The full CDR3 sequence reads CASSVAGAHEQYF. The J gene is TRBJ2-7, the V gene TRBV7-3; 9 bases agree with TRBD2. The DNA ends 3 residues before the CDR3 does, and the rest of the CDR3 is filled in from the germline J gene. Germline values: CDR1 SGHTA, CDR2 FQGTGA. The V gene end was trimmed by 5 bases and the J gene end by 5 bases; junction bases not matched to a gene: 4. CDR3 length equals 13 residues.

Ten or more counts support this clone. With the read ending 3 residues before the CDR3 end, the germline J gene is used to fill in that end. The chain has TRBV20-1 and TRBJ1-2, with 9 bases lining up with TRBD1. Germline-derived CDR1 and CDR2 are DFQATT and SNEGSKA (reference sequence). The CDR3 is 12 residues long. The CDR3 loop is CKTGGAGYGYTF. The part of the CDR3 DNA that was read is TGCAAAACAGGGGGCGCAGGCTATGGC.

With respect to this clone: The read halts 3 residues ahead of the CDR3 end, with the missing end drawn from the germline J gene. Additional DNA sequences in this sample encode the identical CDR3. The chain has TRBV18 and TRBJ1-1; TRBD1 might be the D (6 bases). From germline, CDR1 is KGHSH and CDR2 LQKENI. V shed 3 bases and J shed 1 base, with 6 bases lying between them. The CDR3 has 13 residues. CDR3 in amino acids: CASSPGQNTEAFF. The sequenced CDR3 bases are TGTGCCAGCTCACCGGGACAGAACACTGAA.

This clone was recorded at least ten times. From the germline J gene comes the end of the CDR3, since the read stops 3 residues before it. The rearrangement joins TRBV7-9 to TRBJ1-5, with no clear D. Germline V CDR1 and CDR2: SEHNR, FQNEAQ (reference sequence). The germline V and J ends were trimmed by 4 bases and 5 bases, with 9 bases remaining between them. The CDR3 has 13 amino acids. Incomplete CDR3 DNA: TGTGCCAGCAGCTCCTTATTAGATCAGCCC. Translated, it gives CASSSLLDQP. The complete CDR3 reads CASSSLLDQPQHF. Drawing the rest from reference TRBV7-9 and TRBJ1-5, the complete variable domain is DTGVSQNPRHKITKRGQNVTFRCDPISEHNRLYWYRQTLGQGPEFLTYFQNEAQLEKSRLLSDRFSAERPKGSFSTLEIQRTEQGDSAMYLCASSSLLDQPQHFGDGTRLSIL.

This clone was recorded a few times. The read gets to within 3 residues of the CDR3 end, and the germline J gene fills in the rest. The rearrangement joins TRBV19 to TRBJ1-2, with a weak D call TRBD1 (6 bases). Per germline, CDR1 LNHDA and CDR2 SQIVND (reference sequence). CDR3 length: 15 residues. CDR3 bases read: TGTGCCAGTAGTATTGTGGGGGCAGGCCCTCGGCCC. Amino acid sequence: CASSIVGAGPRP. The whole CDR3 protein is CASSIVGAGPRPYTF. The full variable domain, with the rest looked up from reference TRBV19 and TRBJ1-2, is DGGITQSPKYLFRKEGQNVTLSCEQNLNHDAMYWYRQDPGQGLRLIYYSQIVNDFQKGDIAEGYSVSREKKESFPLTVTSAQKNPTAFYLCASSIVGAGPRPYTFGSGTRLTVV.

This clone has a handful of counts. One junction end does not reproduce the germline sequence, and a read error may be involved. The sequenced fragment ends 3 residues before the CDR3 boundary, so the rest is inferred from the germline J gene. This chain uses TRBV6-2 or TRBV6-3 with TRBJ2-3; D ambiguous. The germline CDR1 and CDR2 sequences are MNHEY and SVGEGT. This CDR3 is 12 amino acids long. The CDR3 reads CASSPRRDPQYF. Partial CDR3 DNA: TGTGCCAGCAGCCCTAGACGAGATCCG.

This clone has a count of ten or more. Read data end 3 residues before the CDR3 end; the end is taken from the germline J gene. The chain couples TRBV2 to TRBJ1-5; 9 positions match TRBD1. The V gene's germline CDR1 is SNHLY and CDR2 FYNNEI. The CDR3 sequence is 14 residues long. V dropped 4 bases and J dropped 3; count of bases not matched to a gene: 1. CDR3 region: CASSGDRANQPQHF. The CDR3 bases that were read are TGTGCCAGCAGTGGGGACAGGGCCAATCAGCCC.

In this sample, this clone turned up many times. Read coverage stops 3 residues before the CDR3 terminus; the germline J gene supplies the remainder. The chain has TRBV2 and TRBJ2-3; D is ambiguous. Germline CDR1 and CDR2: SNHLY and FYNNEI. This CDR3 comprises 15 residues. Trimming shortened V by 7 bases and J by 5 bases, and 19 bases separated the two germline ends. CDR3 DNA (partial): TGTGCCAGCACCATAACCGCCCTGCGCTTAGATACG. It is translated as CASTITALRLDT. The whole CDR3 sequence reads CASTITALRLDTQYF.

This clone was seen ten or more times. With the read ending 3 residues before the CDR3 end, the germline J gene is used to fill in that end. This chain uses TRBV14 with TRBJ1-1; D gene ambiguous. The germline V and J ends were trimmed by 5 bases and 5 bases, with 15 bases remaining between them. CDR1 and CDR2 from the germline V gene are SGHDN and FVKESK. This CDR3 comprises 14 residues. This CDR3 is CASSTSNVGTEAFF. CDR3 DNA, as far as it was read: TGTGCCAGCAGCACCTCAAATGTCGGGACTGAA. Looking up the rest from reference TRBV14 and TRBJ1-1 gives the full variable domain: EAGVTQFPSHSVIEKGQTVTLRCDPISGHDNLYWYRRVMGKEIKFLLHFVKESKQDESGMPNNRFLAERTGGTYSTLKVQPAELEDSGVYFCASSTSNVGTEAFFGQGTRLTVV.

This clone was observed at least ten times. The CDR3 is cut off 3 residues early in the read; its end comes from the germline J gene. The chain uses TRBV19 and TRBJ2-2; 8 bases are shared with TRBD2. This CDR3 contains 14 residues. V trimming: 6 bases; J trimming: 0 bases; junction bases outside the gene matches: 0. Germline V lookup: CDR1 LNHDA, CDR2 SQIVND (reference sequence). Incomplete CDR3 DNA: TGTGCCAGTAGGGGACTAGCGAACACCGGGGAG. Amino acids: CASRGLANTGE. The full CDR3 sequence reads CASRGLANTGELFF.

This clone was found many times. CDR3 DNA (partial): TGCAGTGCTATTCAAACCGGGACAGTTGGC. Amino acid sequence: CSAIQTGTVG. In full, the CDR3 reads CSAIQTGTVGYTF. This chain uses TRBV20-1 with TRBJ1-2, with 7 bases lining up with TRBD1. Read coverage stops 3 residues before the CDR3 terminus; the germline J gene supplies the remainder. The CDR3 covers 13 residues. Per the germline V gene, CDR1 is DFQATT and CDR2 is SNEGSKA (reference sequence). Trimming cost V 4 bases and J 7 bases; bases outside gene matches: 9.

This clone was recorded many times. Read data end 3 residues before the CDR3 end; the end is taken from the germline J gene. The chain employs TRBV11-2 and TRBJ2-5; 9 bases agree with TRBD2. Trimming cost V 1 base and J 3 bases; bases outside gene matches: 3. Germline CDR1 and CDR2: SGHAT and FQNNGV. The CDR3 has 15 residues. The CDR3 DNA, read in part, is TGTGCCAGCAGCTTAGGGCCTAGCGGGGAAGAGACC. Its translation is CASSLGPSGEET. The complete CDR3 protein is CASSLGPSGEETQYF.

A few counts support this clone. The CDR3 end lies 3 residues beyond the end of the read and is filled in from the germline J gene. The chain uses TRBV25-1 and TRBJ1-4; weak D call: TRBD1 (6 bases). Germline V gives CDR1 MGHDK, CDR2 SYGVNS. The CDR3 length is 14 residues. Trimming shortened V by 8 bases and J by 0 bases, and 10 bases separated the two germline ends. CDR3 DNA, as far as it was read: TGTGCCAGCCGCGGGACACCAACTAATGAAAAA. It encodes CASRGTPTNEK. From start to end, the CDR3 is CASRGTPTNEKLFF.

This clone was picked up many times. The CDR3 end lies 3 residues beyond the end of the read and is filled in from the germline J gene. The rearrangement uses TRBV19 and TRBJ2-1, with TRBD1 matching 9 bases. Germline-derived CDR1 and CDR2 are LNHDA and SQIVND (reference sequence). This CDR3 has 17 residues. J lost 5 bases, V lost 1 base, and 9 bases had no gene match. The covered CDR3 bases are TGTGCCAGTAGTATAGGGACAGGGGCCGAGGGGAACAATGAG. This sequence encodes CASSIGTGAEGNNE. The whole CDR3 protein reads CASSIGTGAEGNNEQFF. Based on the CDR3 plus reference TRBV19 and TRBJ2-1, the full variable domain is DGGITQSPKYLFRKEGQNVTLSCEQNLNHDAMYWYRQDPGQGLRLIYYSQIVNDFQKGDIAEGYSVSREKKESFPLTVTSAQKNPTAFYLCASSIGTGAEGNNEQFFGPGTRLTVL.

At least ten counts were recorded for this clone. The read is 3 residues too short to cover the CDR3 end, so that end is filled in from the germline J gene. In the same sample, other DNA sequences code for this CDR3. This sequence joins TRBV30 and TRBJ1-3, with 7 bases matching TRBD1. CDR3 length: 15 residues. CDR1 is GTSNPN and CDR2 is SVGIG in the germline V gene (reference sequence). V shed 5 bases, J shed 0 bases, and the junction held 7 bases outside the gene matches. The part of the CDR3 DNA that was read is TGTGCCTGGGGCTGGGACAGCCACTCTGGAAACACC. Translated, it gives CAWGWDSHSGNT. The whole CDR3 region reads CAWGWDSHSGNTIYF.

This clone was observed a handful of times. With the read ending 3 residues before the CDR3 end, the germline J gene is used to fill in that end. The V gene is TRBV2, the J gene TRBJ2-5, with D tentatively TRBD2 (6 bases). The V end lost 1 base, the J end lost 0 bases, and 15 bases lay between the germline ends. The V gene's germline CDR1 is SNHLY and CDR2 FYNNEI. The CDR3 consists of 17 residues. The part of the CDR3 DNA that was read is TGTGCCAGCAGTGAAGTGGGTACGGGGGTCTACCAAGAGACC. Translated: CASSEVGTGVYQET. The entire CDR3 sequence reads CASSEVGTGVYQETQYF.

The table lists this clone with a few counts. The part of the CDR3 DNA that was read is TGTGCCAGCAGGGGGGACAACCTCGAA. Amino acid sequence: CASRGDNLE. The CDR3, in full, reads CASRGDNLEAFF. V usage is TRBV2 and J usage is TRBJ1-1; possibly TRBD1 for D (6 bases). The DNA ends 3 residues before the CDR3 does, and the rest of the CDR3 is filled in from the germline J gene. Germline V gives CDR1 SNHLY, CDR2 FYNNEI. The CDR3 runs to 12 residues.

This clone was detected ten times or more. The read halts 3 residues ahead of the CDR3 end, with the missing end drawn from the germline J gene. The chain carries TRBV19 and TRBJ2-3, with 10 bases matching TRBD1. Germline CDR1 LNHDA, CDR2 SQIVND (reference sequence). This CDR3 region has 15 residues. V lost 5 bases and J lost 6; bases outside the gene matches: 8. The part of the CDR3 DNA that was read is TGTGCCAGTAGTTTCCGGGACAGGGGATATGATACG. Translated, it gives CASSFRDRGYDT. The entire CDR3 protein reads CASSFRDRGYDTQYF.

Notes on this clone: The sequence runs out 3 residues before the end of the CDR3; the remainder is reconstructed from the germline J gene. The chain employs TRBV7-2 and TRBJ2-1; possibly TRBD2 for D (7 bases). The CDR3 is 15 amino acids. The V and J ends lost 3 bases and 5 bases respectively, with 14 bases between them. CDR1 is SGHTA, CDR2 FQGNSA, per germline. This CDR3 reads CASSFLGGADNEQFF. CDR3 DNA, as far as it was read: TGTGCCAGCAGCTTTTTAGGGGGGGCTGACAATGAG.

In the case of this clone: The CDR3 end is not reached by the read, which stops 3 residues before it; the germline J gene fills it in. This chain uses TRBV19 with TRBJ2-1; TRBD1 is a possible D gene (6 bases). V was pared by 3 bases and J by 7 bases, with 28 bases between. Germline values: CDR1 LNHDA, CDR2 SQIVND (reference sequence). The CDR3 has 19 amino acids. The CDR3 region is CASSIYSEVAEPTGNEQFF. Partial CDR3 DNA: TGTGCCAGTAGTATCTATTCGGAGGTGGCCGAACCTACAGGGAATGAG.

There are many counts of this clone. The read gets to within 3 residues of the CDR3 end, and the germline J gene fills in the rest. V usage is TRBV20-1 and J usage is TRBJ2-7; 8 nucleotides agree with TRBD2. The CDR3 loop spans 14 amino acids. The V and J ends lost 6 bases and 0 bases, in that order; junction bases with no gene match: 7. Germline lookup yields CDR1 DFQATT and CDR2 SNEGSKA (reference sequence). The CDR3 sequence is CSASSGENSYEQYF. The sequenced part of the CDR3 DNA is TGCAGTGCCAGTAGCGGGGAAAACTCCTACGAG.

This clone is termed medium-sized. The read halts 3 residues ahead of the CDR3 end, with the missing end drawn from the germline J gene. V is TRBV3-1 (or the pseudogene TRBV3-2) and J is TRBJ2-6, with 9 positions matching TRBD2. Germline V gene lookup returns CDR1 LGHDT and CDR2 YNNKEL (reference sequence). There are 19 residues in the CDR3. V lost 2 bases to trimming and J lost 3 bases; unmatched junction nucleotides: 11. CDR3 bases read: TGTGCCAGCAGCCAAACGCCGGGACTAGCCGAGGATGGGGCCAACGTC. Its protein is CASSQTPGLAEDGANV. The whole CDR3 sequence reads CASSQTPGLAEDGANVLTF.

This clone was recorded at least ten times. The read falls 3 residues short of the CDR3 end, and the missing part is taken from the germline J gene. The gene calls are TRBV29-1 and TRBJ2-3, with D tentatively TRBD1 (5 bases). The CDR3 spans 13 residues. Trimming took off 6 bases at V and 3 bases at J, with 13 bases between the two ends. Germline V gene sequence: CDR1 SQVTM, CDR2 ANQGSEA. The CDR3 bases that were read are TGCAGCGTCCTTGGGGCTAGGACAGATACG. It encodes CSVLGARTDT. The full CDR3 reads CSVLGARTDTQYF.

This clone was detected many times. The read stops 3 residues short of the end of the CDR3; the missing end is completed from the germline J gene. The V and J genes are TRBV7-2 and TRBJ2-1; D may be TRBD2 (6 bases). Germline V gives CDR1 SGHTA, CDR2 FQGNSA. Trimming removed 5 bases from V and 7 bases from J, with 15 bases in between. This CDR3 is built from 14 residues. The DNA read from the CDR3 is TGTGCCAGCAGCGACCGCCGGGACTCTAATGAG. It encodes CASSDRRDSNE. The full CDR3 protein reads CASSDRRDSNEQFF.